Presented here are 25 T cell receptor beta chains from one specimen sequenced in a study of shared clonotypes between healthy human individuals. CD8 cells regarded as naive lacked CD45RO, were positively chosen for CCR7, and omitted terminally differentiated effector memory CD45RA+ cells. Sequencing used immunoSEQ multiplex PCR; TCRdb keeps in-frame clones, though not all of them. The table lists about 1,900,000 clones, over 85% of them singletons, with 0.95% to 1.5% in the top ten. Sample: naive CD8+ T cells sorted from blood. The receptors come from a man between 18 and 35 years old in good health.

The chain recombines TRBV6-5 with TRBJ2-7; D is uncertain. This CDR3 has 13 residues. Germline values: CDR1 MNHEY, CDR2 SVGAGI. Trimming cost V 0 bases and J 6 bases, with 9 bases left between them. The CDR3, as DNA: TGTGCCAGCAGTTACTCGGAATCGGCCGAGCAGTACTTC. This gives the protein CASSYSESAEQYF.

This chain links TRBV4-3 with TRBJ2-1, with 12 bases that match TRBD2. Germline V gene lookup returns CDR1 LGHNA and CDR2 YSLEER. The CDR3 contains 17 residues. Trimming removed 2 bases from V and 2 bases from J; junction bases left unmatched: 4. CDR3 sequence: CASSQRLAGEAYNEQFF. The DNA for the CDR3 is TGCGCCAGCAGCCAACGACTAGCGGGAGAAGCCTACAATGAGCAGTTCTTC.

This chain links TRBV10-2 with TRBJ1-6; D perhaps matches TRBD1 (5 bases). This CDR3 has 15 amino acids. With 6 bases removed from V and 6 bases from J, the gap between germline ends came to 15 bases. Germline V gene sequence: CDR1 WSHSY, CDR2 SAAADI. The CDR3 DNA is TGCGCCAGCAGGGAGGGAGGGGAAATTAATTCACCCCTCCACTTT. Translated: CASREGGEINSPLHF.

This clone came up once. The chain joins TRBV10-1 to TRBJ2-1; 9 bases match TRBD2. This CDR3 spans 16 amino acids. From germline, CDR1 is WNHNN and CDR2 SYGVQD (reference sequence). With 0 bases clipped from V and 4 bases from J, the junction kept 4 bases outside the gene matches. CDR3 in amino acids: CASSESTLAGYNEQFF. The CDR3 DNA reads as TGCGCCAGCAGTGAGTCGACCCTAGCGGGGTACAATGAGCAGTTCTTC.

The J gene is TRBJ2-7, the V gene TRBV6-5; D is unclear. This CDR3 is 11 amino acids long. Germline V gene sequence: CDR1 MNHEY, CDR2 SVGAGI. Trimming removed 5 bases at V and 3 bases at J, with 5 bases between. The CDR3 nucleotides are TGTGCCAGCAGTGGGGACTACGAGCAGTACTTC. It is translated as CASSGDYEQYF.

V and J are TRBV5-6 and TRBJ2-7; D possibly uses TRBD1 or TRBD2 (5 bases each). Trimming pared 1 base from V and 4 bases from J, leaving 21 bases between. Per germline, CDR1 SGHDT and CDR2 YYEEEE. This CDR3 is built from 17 residues. The CDR3 nucleotides read TGTGCCAGCAGCTTGACGATATTGAGGGGTCCAGGGTACGAGCAGTACTTC. Amino acids: CASSLTILRGPGYEQYF.

In its sample, this clone was seen a few times. The genes are TRBV25-1 and TRBJ1-1; no reliable D call. Germline V CDR1 and CDR2: MGHDK, SYGVNS. Trimming removed 1 base from V and 1 base from J, with 1 base in between. The CDR3 has 12 amino acids. CDR3 nucleotide sequence: TGTGCCAGCAGTGAATGGAACACTGAAGCTTTCTTT. Protein sequence: CASSEWNTEAFF.

CDR3 DNA: TGTGCCAGCAGTGGAACACCCTCGACGAACACTGAAGCTTTCTTT. Translation: CASSGTPSTNTEAFF. The chain couples TRBV2 to TRBJ1-1; D remains unclear. The CDR3 contains 15 residues. The V gene's germline CDR1 is SNHLY and CDR2 FYNNEI. Trimming removed 4 bases from V and 1 base from J, with 13 bases in between.

V gene TRBV2 combines with J gene TRBJ2-3; D remains unclear. V lost 1 base and J 4 bases, leaving 9 bases between the germline ends. Looked up from germline, CDR1 is SNHLY and CDR2 is FYNNEI. This CDR3 is 14 amino acids long. CDR3 sequence: CASSEGVRADTQYF. As DNA, the CDR3 is TGTGCCAGCAGTGAAGGGGTTCGGGCAGATACGCAGTATTTT.

J is TRBJ1-2 and V is TRBV19; D is ambiguous. The germline CDR1 and CDR2 sequences are LNHDA and SQIVND (reference sequence). The CDR3 spans 14 residues. Between the trimmed V and J ends, which lost 5 bases and 2 bases, there was a span of 12 bases. CDR3 amino acids: CASSVFRRNYGYTF. The CDR3, as DNA: TGTGCCAGTAGTGTTTTTAGGAGGAACTATGGCTACACCTTC.

The rearrangement links TRBV30 to TRBJ2-7; TRBD2 matches at 12 bases. The V and J ends lost 0 bases and 7 bases, in that order; junction bases with no gene match: 10. CDR3 length: 16 amino acids. Germline assignment: CDR1 GTSNPN and CDR2 SVGIG (reference sequence). CDR3 nucleotides: TGTGCCTGGAGTGTAGAACTAGCGGGAGGCCTTGTAGAGCAGTACTTC. Translation gives CAWSVELAGGLVEQYF.

In regard to this clone: In the same sample, other DNA sequences code for this CDR3. This chain links TRBV11-2 with TRBJ2-7; D remains unclear. Trimming pared 3 bases from V and 0 bases from J, leaving 6 bases between. Looked up from germline, CDR1 is SGHAT and CDR2 is FQNNGV. The length of the CDR3 is 13 residues. In nucleotides, the CDR3 is TGTGCCAGCAGCTTCGGCTTCTCCTACGAGCAGTACTTC. Protein sequence: CASSFGFSYEQYF.

The chain recombines TRBV30 with TRBJ2-1; D uncertain. The germline V gene has CDR1 GTSNPN and CDR2 SVGIG (reference sequence). V lost 5 bases to trimming and J lost 4 bases, with 3 bases between them. The CDR3 is 10 residues long. The CDR3 loop reads CAWEYNEQFF. The CDR3 DNA follows: TGTGCCTGGGAATACAATGAGCAGTTCTTC.

This chain connects TRBV13 to TRBJ1-1; the D is unclear. Trimming cost V 2 bases and J 0 bases, with 4 bases left between them. CDR1 and CDR2 (germline): PRHDT, FYEKMQ (reference sequence). CDR3 length equals 13 residues. CDR3 region: CASSLSVNTEAFF. The CDR3, as DNA: TGTGCCAGCAGCTTATCGGTGAACACTGAAGCTTTCTTT.

The chain uses TRBV5-1 and TRBJ1-1; perhaps TRBD1 as D (5 bases). Germline lookup yields CDR1 SGHRS and CDR2 YFSETQ. V gave up 1 base and J gave up 7 bases, with 14 bases separating them. CDR3 length: 14 residues. The CDR3 DNA sequence: TGCGCCAGCAGCTTGACAGGTACCAATGATGAAGCTTTCTTT. It specifies CASSLTGTNDEAFF.

The rearrangement links TRBV7-9 to TRBJ2-1; 7 bases agree with TRBD1. There are 18 residues in the CDR3. The junction had 15 bases not matched to a gene; V was cut back by 2 bases and J by 5 bases. Germline V CDR1 and CDR2: SEHNR, FQNEAQ (reference sequence). CDR3 sequence: CASSLPRQGGPQHNEQFF. As DNA, the CDR3 is TGTGCCAGCAGCTTACCTCGACAGGGTGGCCCCCAGCACAATGAGCAGTTCTTC.

The V gene is TRBV28, the J gene TRBJ1-1, with a possible D match to TRBD1 (5 bases). Trimming stripped 4 bases from V and 4 bases from J, with 16 bases between. CDR1 is MDHEN, CDR2 SYDVKM, per germline. The CDR3 contains 15 residues. The CDR3 sequence is CASSSQGRWGTEAFF. For the CDR3, the DNA is TGTGCCAGCAGTTCTCAGGGAAGGTGGGGCACTGAAGCTTTCTTT.

Notes on this clone: Other nucleotide sequences in the sample specify the same CDR3. The J gene is TRBJ2-5, the V gene TRBV20-1, with D hard to call. Germline CDR1 reads DFQATT; CDR2 reads SNEGSKA (reference sequence). V shed 4 bases and J shed 0 bases, with 0 bases lying between them. The CDR3 loop spans 10 amino acids. CDR3 DNA: TGCAGTGCTAACCAAGAGACCCAGTACTTC. Its protein product is CSANQETQYF.

The chain uses TRBV9 and TRBJ2-5; the D call may be TRBD1 or TRBD2 (6 bases each). This CDR3 spans 15 amino acids. Trimming pared 0 bases from V and 4 bases from J, leaving 13 bases between. CDR1 and CDR2 from the germline V gene are SGDLS and YYNGEE. The CDR3 DNA reads TGTGCCAGCAGCGTAGTAGGGGGGATCGGAGAGACCCAGTACTTC. Translating it yields CASSVVGGIGETQYF. Looking up the rest from reference TRBV9 and TRBJ2-5 gives the full variable domain: DSGVTQTPKHLITATGQRVTLRCSPRSGDLSVYWYQQSLDQGLQFLIQYYNGEERAKGNILERFSAQQFPDLHSELNLSSLELGDSALYFCASSVVGGIGETQYFGPGTRLLVL.

This clone was counted a single time. The gene calls are TRBV2 and TRBJ2-5, with a possible D match to TRBD2 (5 bases). Germline V CDR1 and CDR2: SNHLY, FYNNEI. V gave up 8 bases and J gave up 1 base, with 14 bases separating them. This CDR3 is built from 14 residues. CDR3 DNA sequence: TGTGCCAGCCAAGCGGATCCTCTCCAAGAGACCCAGTACTTC. This translates into CASQADPLQETQYF.

This sequence joins TRBV13 and TRBJ2-5; possible D gene TRBD1, 6 bases. Trimming removed 1 base at V and 3 bases at J, with 15 bases between. The CDR3 is made up of 16 amino acids. Germline lookup yields CDR1 PRHDT and CDR2 FYEKMQ (reference sequence). CDR3 protein: CASSLARGTPEETQYF. The CDR3 DNA reads TGTGCCAGCAGCTTAGCAAGGGGGACACCTGAAGAGACCCAGTACTTC. Using reference TRBV13 and TRBJ2-5 for the parts outside the CDR3, the full variable domain is AAGVIQSPRHLIKEKRETATLKCYPIPRHDTVYWYQQGPGQDPQFLISFYEKMQSDKGSIPDRFSAQQFSDYHSELNMSSLELGDSALYFCASSLARGTPEETQYFGPGTRLLVL.

This clone showed up just once. This chain connects TRBV7-9 to TRBJ1-2, with no clear D. This CDR3 is built from 13 residues. Trimming removed 3 bases from V and 3 bases from J, with 8 bases in between. CDR1 SEHNR and CDR2 FQNEAQ come from the germline V gene (reference sequence). As DNA, the CDR3 is TGTGCCAGCAGCTTGGTCGATCACTATGGCTACACCTTC. Translated, it gives CASSLVDHYGYTF. The full variable domain, its missing parts supplied by reference TRBV7-9 and TRBJ1-2, is DTGVSQNPRHKITKRGQNVTFRCDPISEHNRLYWYRQTLGQGPEFLTYFQNEAQLEKSRLLSDRFSAERPKGSFSTLEIQRTEQGDSAMYLCASSLVDHYGYTFGSGTRLTVV.

The V and J genes are TRBV7-9 and TRBJ2-5; TRBD1 matches at 8 bases. Germline V lookup: CDR1 SEHNR, CDR2 FQNEAQ (reference sequence). Losses at the gene ends were 1 base for V and 1 base for J; bases not matched to a gene: 5. The CDR3 runs to 16 residues. The CDR3 DNA is TGTGCCAGCAGCTTAGGGGCAGGGGGCGCCCAAGAGACCCAGTACTTC. Amino acid sequence: CASSLGAGGAQETQYF.

The CDR3 reads CAISEPQGVEAFF. CDR3 bases: TGTGCCATCAGTGAGCCGCAGGGGGTAGAAGCTTTCTTT. The chain has TRBV10-3 and TRBJ1-1, with 7 nucleotides matching TRBD1. Germline loops: CDR1 ENHRY, CDR2 SYGVKD. The CDR3 has 13 amino acids. The trim removed 2 bases at V and 8 bases at J, leaving 5 bases unmatched.

The chain uses TRBV10-3 and TRBJ2-2, with TRBD2 matching 9 bases. This CDR3 is built from 12 residues. J lost 7 bases, V lost 9 bases, and 3 bases had no gene match. Germline-derived CDR1 and CDR2 are ENHRY and SYGVKD. CDR3 coding DNA: TGTGCCATAAATAGCGGGAGCGGGGAGCTGTTTTTT. As protein: CAINSGSGELFF.